This record looks at one T cell receptor (beta chain) sequence and its context. This CDR3 is built from 17 residues. V trimming: 1 base; J trimming: 3 bases; junction bases outside the gene matches: 3. Germline assignment: CDR1 SGHRS and CDR2 YFSETQ. The data are from a study of blood T cell repertoires in COVID-19. Patients from Seattle were sampled longitudinally, starting during active infection. Clones were read by immunoSEQ multiplex PCR, and TCRdb kept only the in-frame ones, dropping some. The sample has approximately 480,000 clones, about 91% seen once. Sequenced material: peripheral blood. This clonotype originated in a young man with COVID-19, enrolled during active disease. This chain connects TRBV5-1 to TRBJ2-2; 13 bases agree with TRBD2. In DNA, the CDR3 is TGCGCCAGCAGCTTGTTACTAGCGGGAGGGGACACCGGGGAGCTGTTTTTT. It specifies CASSLLLAGGDTGELFF.